This T cell receptor beta chain came from a study of Ad26.COV2.S vaccination and SARS-CoV-2 variants (dated by TCRdb to about 2021). As for the study more broadly: Donors in the vaccine arm were drawn from COV1001, a multicentre, randomized, double-blind, placebo-controlled phase I-IIa trial testing Ad26.COV2.S in healthy adults. Investigators did not know the trial group allocation while performing experiments and assessing outcomes. Ad26.COV2.S was given intramuscularly at 5x10^10 or 1x10^11 viral particles, as a single shot or as two shots 56 days apart. Participants in the trial were split at random into five groups of five each, receiving low-dose or high-dose Ad26.COV2.S once or twice, or else placebo on both occasions. Sequencing of the TCRbeta repertoire served to evaluate the specificity and breadth of SARS-CoV-2-reactive T cell receptors following Ad26.COV2.S vaccination. The TCR-sequenced set comprised approximately 30 samples: about 19 Ad26.COV2.S vaccine recipients, 5 placebo recipients and 8 SARS-CoV-2 convalescent individuals.

The immunoSEQ Assay was the method used to sequence TCRbeta CDR3 regions. After extraction, genomic DNA underwent amplification by bias-controlled multiplex PCR, followed by high-throughput sequencing. Per the source publication's procedure: To quantify the absolute abundance of each unique TCRbeta CDR3 region, sequences were collapsed and filtered. T cell fraction was estimated by normalizing TCRbeta template counts to usable DNA, with usable DNA measured through amplification of reference genes found in all nucleated cells. Repertoire TCRs were annotated as SARS-CoV-2-specific when V gene, CDR3 amino acid sequence and J gene were exactly matched to a known reactive TCR set. The reference SARS-CoV-2 TCR set came from MIRA and was filtered for enrichment in COVID-19-positive ImmuneCODE repertoires, removing public or cross-reactive TCRs. Using the MIRA antigens, annotated TCRs were further analysed by specific ORF or by position within an ORF. Depth was the summed frequency of annotated unique rearrangements, while breadth was defined as annotated unique rearrangements over total unique productive rearrangements. Group comparisons of TCR breadth used two-sided Wilcoxon rank-sum tests. Held by TCRdb, this immuneACCESS table contains in-frame sequences only and omits some clones. Under half of the omission traces to an unresolved V gene where checked; the cause of the rest is unknown. The V and J calls and clone size are taken from that table; D and trimming were inferred from the DNA. In all, the sample holds some 460,000 clones, and roughly 87% of those were seen once. Jointly, the top ten make up 1.7% of the sample.

As concerns this clone: Its antigen has not been determined. No much larger clonotype is one base removed from it; base qualities were not supplied.

Taken with the paper, the label for treatment or condition translates to: 15 to 20 received Ad26.COV2.S at low or high dose, single or two shots; five or six received placebo; per-sample allocation not given. Repertoires of vaccine and placebo recipients were sequenced from samples collected on day 63 after the first injection. Between 29 July and 7 August 2020, Cohort 1b enrolled 25 adults aged 18-55 years at one site in Boston, USA. Ad26.COV2.S consisted of a replication-incompetent adenovirus type 26 vector by which a prefusion-stabilized SARS-CoV-2 spike protein from the original Wuhan strain was expressed. From the cysteine up to the phenylalanine, the CDR3 has a length of 13 residues. Left in the record is the CDR3 DNA by itself, 39 bases read in frame from the first base. As encoded in the germline V gene, CDR1 is SGHDN while CDR2 is FVKESK. V is pruned by 5 bases and J by 4 bases, leaving 4 bases of the junction without a gene match.

General conclusions and limits of the study: After vaccination, spike-specific CD8+ and CD4+ T cell responses were reported to show substantial breadth. Vaccine and placebo recipients had comparable non-spike TCR breadth, which fits with the vaccine containing only spike. Ad26.COV2.S recipients had higher spike-specific TCR breadth than placebo recipients (P = 0.0014). Comparing responses between vaccine doses or regimens was not something the study was powered to do. It was noted by the authors that total T cell responses may have been underestimated by the TCR breadth and depth analyses.

The receptor was derived from a person aged 18-60 years who received the Ad26.COV2.S COVID-19 vaccine or a placebo. The chain couples TRBV14 to TRBJ2-5, with 7 bases aligning to TRBD1. The specimen comprised peripheral blood, sampled in a trial of Ad26.COV2.S vaccine versus placebo. Here the CDR3 is given as CASSKDRRETQYF. The nucleotide sequence reads as follows: TGTGCCAGCAGCAAGGACAGGAGAGAGACCCAGTACTTC.